The clone carrying this T cell receptor (beta chain) was seen a handful of times. Its antigen is unknown. V was shortened by 2 bases and J by 8 bases, with 9 bases between the two germline ends. There are 12 residues in the CDR3. Germline lookup yields CDR1 KGHSH and CDR2 LQKENI. The data derive from a study of T-cell memory formation after mild COVID-19. Study-level findings and limits: Clones that contracted from day 15 to 85 had balanced CD4/CD8; later expanders were CD4+ biased.

5'RACE with constant-segment primers built TCRalpha and TCRbeta cDNA libraries with UMIs. TCRdb recomputed calls from the 5' RACE reads with MiXCR, one row per CDR3 protein. Among 260,000 or so distinct CDR3 sequences listed, approximately 15% were seen once. The TCR comes from a man aged 18 to 29 who had mild COVID-19 (a few samples of this study predate the infection). Cell type and time point are not known. This sequence joins TRBV18 and TRBJ1-1; D gene uncertain. Material for sequencing was PBMCs or a T cell subset sorted from them (not recorded which). CDR3 DNA sequence: TGTGCCAGCTCACCATCAGGCCACGAAGCTTTCTTT. It translates to CASSPSGHEAFF.